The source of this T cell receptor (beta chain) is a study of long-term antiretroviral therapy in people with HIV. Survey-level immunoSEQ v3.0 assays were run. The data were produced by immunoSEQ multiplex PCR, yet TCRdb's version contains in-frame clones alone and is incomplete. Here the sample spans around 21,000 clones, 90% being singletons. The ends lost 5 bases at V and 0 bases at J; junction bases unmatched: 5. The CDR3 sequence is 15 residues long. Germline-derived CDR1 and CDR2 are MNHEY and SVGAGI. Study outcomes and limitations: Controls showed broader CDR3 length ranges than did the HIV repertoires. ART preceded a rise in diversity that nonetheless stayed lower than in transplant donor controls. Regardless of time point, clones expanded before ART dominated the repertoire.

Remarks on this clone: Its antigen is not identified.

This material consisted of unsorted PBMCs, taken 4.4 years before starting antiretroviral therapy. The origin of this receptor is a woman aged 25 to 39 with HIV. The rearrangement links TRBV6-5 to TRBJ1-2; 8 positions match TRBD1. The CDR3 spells CASSPWTGTNYGYTF. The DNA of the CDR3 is TGTGCCAGCAGTCCGTGGACAGGGACTAACTATGGCTACACCTTC.